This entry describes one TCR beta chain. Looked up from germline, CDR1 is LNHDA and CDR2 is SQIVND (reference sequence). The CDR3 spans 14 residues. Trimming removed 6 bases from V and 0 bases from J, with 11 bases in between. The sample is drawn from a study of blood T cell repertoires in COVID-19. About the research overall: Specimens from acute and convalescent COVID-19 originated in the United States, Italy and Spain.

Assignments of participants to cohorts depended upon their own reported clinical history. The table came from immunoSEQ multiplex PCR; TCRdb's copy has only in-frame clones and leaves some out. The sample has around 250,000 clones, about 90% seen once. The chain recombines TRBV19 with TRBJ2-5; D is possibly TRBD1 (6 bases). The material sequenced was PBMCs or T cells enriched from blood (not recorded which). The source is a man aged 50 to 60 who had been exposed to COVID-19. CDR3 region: CASRSDRYQETQYF. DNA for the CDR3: TGTGCCAGTAGATCGGACAGATACCAAGAGACCCAGTACTTC. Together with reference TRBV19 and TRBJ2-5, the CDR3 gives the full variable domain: DGGITQSPKYLFRKEGQNVTLSCEQNLNHDAMYWYRQDPGQGLRLIYYSQIVNDFQKGDIAEGYSVSREKKESFPLTVTSAQKNPTAFYLCASRSDRYQETQYFGPGTRLLVL.